This TCR beta chain was found in a study of blood T cells in healthy people across ages. Primed by a sample-barcoded 5' primer and a J-beta primer mix, a second PCR proceeded for about 6 to 12 cycles. Every cDNA molecule carried a tag from a template-switch adaptor bearing 12 random nucleotides. TCRdb analysed the 5' RACE reads with MiXCR anew, one entry per CDR3 protein. The data hold over 950,000 distinct CDR3 sequences, with approximately 38% observed a single time. This clonotype was detected many times. The draw of peripheral blood yielded around 9.6 milliliters from each donor. Total RNA was isolated from each sample in quantities of at least 6 micrograms. The CDR3 is 11 amino acids. Germline loops: CDR1 ENHRY, CDR2 SYGVKD. Trimming removed 7 bases from V and 3 bases from J, with 5 bases in between.

What was sequenced was blood. This TCR was sampled from a man aged 18-30 years in good health. The V call is TRBV10-3, the J call TRBJ2-3; D gene ambiguous. CDR3 sequence: CAIKATDTQYF. CDR3 bases: TGTGCCATCAAGGCGACAGATACGCAGTATTTT.